The 18 T cell receptor beta chains below were found in one sample sequenced in a study of cytomegalovirus exposure and HLA in healthy donors. It was with 60 Vbeta and 13 Jbeta primers that the PCR ran. Sequenced by immunoSEQ multiplex PCR; TCRdb stores in-frame clones only, minus some. Of about 200,000 clones listed, around 79% were seen once; the top ten hold approximately 0.4%. Material: PBMCs. The source is a male donor in good health and CMV-seropositive.

This clone has a single count. The chain has TRBV5-6 and TRBJ1-2; maybe TRBD1 (6 bases). Germline lookup yields CDR1 SGHDT and CDR2 YYEEEE. V was pared by 2 bases and J by 5 bases, with 16 bases between. The CDR3 runs 15 residues. DNA of the CDR3: TGTGCCAGCAGCTTAAGTCCGTCCAGGGGATATGGCTACACCTTC. Translated: CASSLSPSRGYGYTF.

The chain uses TRBV7-6 and TRBJ1-2; 7 bases align to TRBD1. Trimming took 1 base from V and 6 from J; bases not matched to a gene: 2. CDR1 is SGHVS and CDR2 is FNYEAQ in the germline V gene. There are 13 residues in the CDR3. The CDR3 region is CASSLDRGDGYTF. DNA of the CDR3: TGTGCCAGCAGCTTAGACAGGGGAGATGGCTACACCTTC.

This clone was counted only a few times. V and J are TRBV9 and TRBJ2-3; D may be TRBD2 (6 bases). V was shortened by 3 bases and J by 4 bases, with 9 bases between the two germline ends. CDR1 and CDR2 from the germline V gene are SGDLS and YYNGEE. The CDR3 has 13 amino acids. The CDR3 DNA is TGTGCCAGCAGCGACCCGGGGGCAGATACGCAGTATTTT. Its translation is CASSDPGADTQYF.

The chain recombines TRBV7-3 with TRBJ2-4; weak D call: TRBD2 (5 bases). The CDR3 spans 13 residues. Trimming stripped 2 bases from V and 9 bases from J, with 11 bases between. Germline CDR1 reads SGHTA; CDR2 reads FQGTGA. The CDR3 DNA is TGTGCCAGCAGCTTAGGGGTAGAGGGCATTCAGTACTTC. This codes for CASSLGVEGIQYF.

The CDR3 DNA reads TGTGCCAGTACCCCAGGGGGGACGAGAGGCGAGCAGTACTTC. Its protein is CASTPGGTRGEQYF. V is TRBV19 and J is TRBJ2-7, with D tentatively TRBD1 (7 bases). Germline V CDR1 and CDR2: LNHDA, SQIVND (reference sequence). The CDR3 is made up of 14 amino acids. V lost 7 bases to trimming and J lost 6 bases, with 19 bases between them.

The V call is TRBV29-1, the J call TRBJ2-3; D perhaps matches TRBD2 (7 bases). CDR3 size: 15 residues. CDR1 is SQVTM and CDR2 is ANQGSEA in the germline V gene. Trimming pared 6 bases from V and 2 bases from J, leaving 18 bases between. Written as DNA, the CDR3 is TGCAGCGTACTCGGGGGGCGGGAAGACACAGATACGCAGTATTTT. The encoded protein is CSVLGGREDTDTQYF.

With regard to this clone: The junction shows a germline mismatch at one end, possibly a read error. V gene TRBV7-9 combines with J gene TRBJ1-4, with D possibly TRBD1 on 5 matching bases. This CDR3 is built from 14 residues. Germline V CDR1 and CDR2: SEHNR, FQNEAQ (reference sequence). The CDR3: CSSSSVGGNEKLFF. CDR3 nucleotide sequence: TGTTCCAGCAGTTCCGTGGGGGGTAATGAAAAACTGTTTTTT. Combining the CDR3 with reference TRBV7-9 and TRBJ1-4 gives the whole variable domain DTGVSQNPRHKITKRGQNVTFRCDPISEHNRLYWYRQTLGQGPEFLTYFQNEAQLEKSRLLSDRFSAERPKGSFSTLEIQRTEQGDSAMYLCSSSSVGGNEKLFFGSGTQLSVL.

The chain has TRBV27 and TRBJ2-7; 10 bases align to TRBD1. The V segment lost 3 bases and the J segment 3 bases; nucleotides outside the gene matches: 5. This CDR3 has 15 residues. Looked up from germline, CDR1 is MNHEY and CDR2 is SMNVEV (reference sequence). The CDR3 region has the DNA TGTGCCAGCAGTTTTTCCCGGGACAGGGGCTACGAGCAGTACTTC. Translation gives CASSFSRDRGYEQYF.

The chain recombines TRBV21-1 with TRBJ1-1; the table names TRBD1, a call not compared with the DNA. TRBV21-1 is marked as a pseudogene. The CDR3 sequence is 14 residues long. CDR3 in amino acids: CASSSRHMNTEAFF. CDR3 DNA sequence: TGTGCCAGCAGCTCCCGACATATGAACACTGAAGCTTTCTTT.

The chain joins TRBV6-5 to TRBJ2-5, with TRBD1 identical over 8 bases. Germline CDR1 and CDR2: MNHEY and SVGAGI. The CDR3 runs 15 residues. With V trimmed by 1 base and J by 5 bases, 6 bases remained unmatched. The CDR3: CASSYLTGVVETQYF. DNA for the CDR3: TGTGCCAGCAGTTACTTGACAGGGGTCGTGGAGACCCAGTACTTC.

The chain links TRBV9 to TRBJ1-1; tentatively, D is TRBD1 (6 bases). Germline lookup yields CDR1 SGDLS and CDR2 YYNGEE. CDR3 size: 15 residues. The ends were cut back, 0 bases at V and 3 bases at J, with 12 bases in the middle. This chain's CDR3 is CASSVGADSYTEAFF. CDR3 nucleotides: TGTGCCAGCAGCGTAGGGGCGGACAGCTACACTGAAGCTTTCTTT.

The chain employs TRBV19 and TRBJ1-3, with TRBD1 matching over 7 bases. The length of the CDR3 is 15 residues. Per the germline V gene, CDR1 is LNHDA and CDR2 is SQIVND (reference sequence). V lost 2 bases and J lost 4; bases outside the gene matches: 5. The CDR3 sequence: CASSISQGNGNTIYF. CDR3 DNA sequence: TGTGCCAGTAGTATATCACAGGGGAACGGAAACACCATATATTTT.

The chain has TRBV6-4 and TRBJ1-2, with a possible D match to TRBD1 (5 bases). The germline V and J ends were trimmed by 4 bases and 5 bases, with 11 bases remaining between them. The CDR3 spans 13 residues. Germline V CDR1 and CDR2: MRHNA, SNTAGT. DNA of the CDR3: TGTGCCAGCAGTGCTCAGGGAGGATATGGCTACACCTTC. Protein: CASSAQGGYGYTF.

The J gene is TRBJ2-3, the V gene TRBV28, with TRBD2 matching 12 bases. V gave up 3 bases and J gave up 5 bases; unmatched junction bases: 15. Germline assignment: CDR1 MDHEN and CDR2 SYDVKM. The CDR3 runs to 19 residues. The CDR3 loop reads CASSLPSGRVLFREDTQYF. As DNA, the CDR3 is TGTGCCAGCAGTTTGCCTAGCGGGAGGGTCTTATTCCGGGAAGATACGCAGTATTTT.

The chain joins TRBV19 to TRBJ2-7; D not resolved. CDR3 length: 13 residues. Per germline, CDR1 LNHDA and CDR2 SQIVND (reference sequence). Trimming shortened V by 4 bases and J by 6 bases, and 13 bases separated the two germline ends. Here the CDR3 DNA reads TGTGCCAGTAGTACGGCGAGCTCAGGCGAGCAGTACTTC. It is translated as CASSTASSGEQYF.

The gene calls are TRBV7-2 and TRBJ2-1, with 9 bases lining up with TRBD2. The CDR3 consists of 14 residues. CDR1 is SGHTA and CDR2 is FQGNSA in the germline V gene. Trimming at V came to 3 bases and at J to 7 bases, leaving 4 bases not matched to a gene. The CDR3 sequence is CASSLTSGGNEQFF. DNA of the CDR3: TGTGCCAGCAGCTTGACCAGCGGGGGGAATGAGCAGTTCTTC.

J is TRBJ1-3 and V is TRBV4-2, with TRBD1 as a possible D gene (6 bases). Germline V gene lookup returns CDR1 LGHNA and CDR2 YNFKEQ. The CDR3 runs to 17 residues. The ends were cut back, 0 bases at V and 4 bases at J, with 16 bases in the middle. This CDR3 reads CASSQEGSRGLGNTIYF. CDR3 sequence (DNA): TGTGCCAGCAGCCAAGAGGGGTCCAGGGGTTTGGGAAACACCATATATTTT.

The V call is TRBV27, the J call TRBJ2-5, with 7 positions matching TRBD1. With 7 bases clipped from V and 3 bases from J, the junction kept 11 bases outside the gene matches. The CDR3 runs to 15 residues. Germline-derived CDR1 and CDR2 are MNHEY and SMNVEV (reference sequence). This chain's CDR3 is CASKGADKAKETQYF. DNA for the CDR3: TGTGCCAGCAAGGGGGCGGACAAGGCCAAAGAGACCCAGTACTTC.